This TCR beta chain appears in the sequencing data of a study of T cells after yellow fever vaccination. Study results and caveats: The secondary response showed a weaker magnitude and a faster peak, day 5 versus 15.

TCRdb fed the 5' RACE reads into MiXCR, producing one record per CDR3 protein. The data show some 500,000 distinct CDR3 sequences, approximately 12% seen once. As regards this clonotype: Its matching antigen is unknown.

V lost 9 bases, J lost 15 bases, and 12 bases lay in between. The CDR3 length is 9 residues. The chain is built from TRBV12-3 or TRBV12-4 and TRBJ2-1; D ambiguous. The clonotype comes from a man under 40 who received the YFV17D yellow fever vaccine. The material was PBMCs, obtained on the day of the yellow fever booster vaccination. The CDR3 sequence: CASPQVSFF. The DNA for the CDR3 is TGTGCCAGTCCCCAAGTATCGTTCTTC.